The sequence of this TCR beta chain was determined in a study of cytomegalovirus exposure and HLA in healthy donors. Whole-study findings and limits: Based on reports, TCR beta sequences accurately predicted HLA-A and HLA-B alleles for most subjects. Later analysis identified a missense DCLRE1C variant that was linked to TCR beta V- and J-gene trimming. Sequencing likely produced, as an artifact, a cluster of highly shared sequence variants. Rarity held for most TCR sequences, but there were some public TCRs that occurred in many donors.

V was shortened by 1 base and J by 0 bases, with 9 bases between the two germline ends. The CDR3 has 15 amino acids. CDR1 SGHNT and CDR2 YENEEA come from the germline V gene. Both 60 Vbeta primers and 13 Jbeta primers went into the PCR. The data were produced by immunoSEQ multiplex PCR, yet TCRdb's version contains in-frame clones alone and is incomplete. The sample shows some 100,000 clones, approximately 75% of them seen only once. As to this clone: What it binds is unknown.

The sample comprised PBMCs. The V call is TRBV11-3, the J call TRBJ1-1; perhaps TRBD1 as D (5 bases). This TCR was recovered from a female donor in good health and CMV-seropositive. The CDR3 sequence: CASSLGAGLNTEAFF. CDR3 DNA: TGTGCCAGCAGCTTAGGGGCAGGGTTGAACACTGAAGCTTTCTTT.